The 25 T cell receptor beta chains in this list originate from one sample, sequenced in a study of cytomegalovirus exposure and HLA in healthy donors. PCR involved 60 Vbeta and 13 Jbeta primers. The method was immunoSEQ multiplex PCR; TCRdb's version includes in-frame clones alone and lacks a portion of them. Across roughly 57,000 clones, the top ten clones capture more than 10% of the sample. The sequencing input was PBMCs. The receptors were sampled from a woman aged 25 to 39 in good health and CMV-seropositive.

The V call is TRBV20-1, the J call TRBJ1-2; the match to TRBD1 covers 7 bases. Germline V gene data show CDR1 as DFQATT and CDR2 as SNEGSKA (reference sequence). The length of the CDR3 is 10 residues. With 7 bases clipped from V and 8 bases from J, the junction kept 4 bases outside the gene matches. The CDR3, as DNA: TGCAGTGGACAGGGTAGCGGCTACACCTTC. This translates into CSGQGSGYTF.

J is TRBJ1-6 and V is TRBV15; no definite D call. Germline values: CDR1 LNHNV, CDR2 YYDKDF (reference sequence). The length of the CDR3 is 13 residues. Trimming took off 0 bases at V and 10 bases at J, with 7 bases between the two ends. The CDR3 here is CATSREGRSPLHF. CDR3 coding DNA: TGTGCCACCAGCAGAGAAGGGAGGTCACCCCTCCACTTT.

The chain recombines TRBV5-1 with TRBJ2-7; 10 bases agree with TRBD2. CDR1 and CDR2 (germline): SGHRS, YFSETQ. V shed 4 bases, J shed 4 bases, and the junction held 8 bases outside the gene matches. The CDR3 is 15 amino acids. The CDR3 spells CASSTQAGGGYEQYF. CDR3 nucleotide sequence: TGCGCCAGCAGCACGCAAGCGGGAGGGGGATACGAGCAGTACTTC.

The CDR3 region is CASSVSSTDTQYF. The CDR3 DNA follows: TGTGCCAGTAGTGTTAGTTCCACAGATACGCAGTATTTT. The chain joins TRBV19 to TRBJ2-3; D unresolved. This CDR3 has 13 amino acids. Trimming pared 5 bases from V and 2 bases from J, leaving 8 bases between. Germline CDR1 reads LNHDA; CDR2 reads SQIVND (reference sequence).

This chain connects TRBV9 to TRBJ1-2; TRBD1 might be the D (6 bases). The CDR3 has 13 residues. V lost 2 bases and J lost 5, with 10 bases in between. Germline CDR1 is SGDLS and CDR2 is YYNGEE. The CDR3 sequence: CASSVRGGYGYTF. In DNA, the CDR3 is TGTGCCAGCAGCGTGAGAGGGGGATATGGCTACACCTTC.

This chain joins TRBV9 and TRBJ2-3, with D possibly being TRBD1 (6 bases). This CDR3 contains 16 residues. The V end was cut by 3 bases, the J end by 5 bases, with 19 bases between. Germline V gives CDR1 SGDLS, CDR2 YYNGEE. Here the CDR3 reads CASSAPAEGELDTQYF. In DNA, the CDR3 is TGTGCCAGCAGCGCCCCCGCAGAGGGGGAGTTAGATACGCAGTATTTT.

The chain is built from TRBV29-1 and TRBJ1-1, with D possibly being TRBD1 (5 bases). V lost 3 bases and J 4 bases, leaving 18 bases between the germline ends. Germline lookup yields CDR1 SQVTM and CDR2 ANQGSEA. This CDR3 spans 15 amino acids. This CDR3 reads CSVEVVRGGITEAFF. CDR3 nucleotides: TGCAGCGTTGAGGTTGTAAGGGGCGGGATCACTGAAGCTTTCTTT.

This chain's CDR3 is CASSQDSNLYGYTF. As DNA, the CDR3 is TGCGCCAGCAGCCAAGATAGTAATCTCTATGGCTACACCTTC. J is TRBJ1-2 and V is TRBV4-1, with D unclear. Germline values: CDR1 MGHRA, CDR2 YSYEKL. V lost 0 bases, J lost 4 bases, and 9 bases lay in between. The CDR3 runs to 14 residues.

The chain carries TRBV7-9 and TRBJ2-7; D call uncertain. This CDR3 has 14 amino acids. Per germline, CDR1 SEHNR and CDR2 FQNEAQ (reference sequence). The ends were cut back, 5 bases at V and 2 bases at J, with 13 bases in the middle. The CDR3 nucleotides are TGTGCCAGCAGCGACTCCAGAAGTCCCTACGAGCAGTACTTC. It codes for CASSDSRSPYEQYF.

V gene TRBV28 combines with J gene TRBJ2-5; D is unresolved. The CDR3 runs to 14 residues. CDR1 and CDR2 (germline): MDHEN, SYDVKM. V dropped 3 bases and J dropped 2 bases, with 10 bases sitting between them. The CDR3 bases are TGTGCCAGCAGTTTTCCGTCCAGACAAGAGACCCAGTACTTC. Protein product: CASSFPSRQETQYF.

V usage is TRBV30 and J usage is TRBJ1-2; maybe TRBD1 (6 bases). Trimming took off 8 bases at V and 8 bases at J, with 15 bases between the two ends. The CDR3 totals 11 residues. The V gene's germline CDR1 is GTSNPN and CDR2 SVGIG (reference sequence). Here the CDR3 DNA reads TGTGCCGGATTCCAGGGGACGGGCTACACCTTC. This sequence encodes CAGFQGTGYTF. Supplemented by reference TRBV30 and TRBJ1-2, the full variable domain reads SQTIHQWPATLVQPVGSPLSLECTVEGTSNPNLYWYRQAAGRGLQLLFYSVGIGQISSEVPQNLSASRPQDRQFILSSKKLLLSDSGFYLCAGFQGTGYTFGSGTRLTVV.

The J gene is TRBJ2-5, the V gene TRBV19, with D unclear. CDR1 is LNHDA and CDR2 is SQIVND in the germline V gene (reference sequence). V was pared by 3 bases and J by 5 bases, with 10 bases between. This CDR3 is built from 13 residues. This chain's CDR3 is CASSMTVRETQYF. DNA of the CDR3: TGTGCCAGTAGTATGACGGTGAGGGAGACCCAGTACTTC.

V gene TRBV7-9 combines with J gene TRBJ1-1; D is undetermined. Germline lookup yields CDR1 SEHNR and CDR2 FQNEAQ (reference sequence). The CDR3 sequence is 17 residues long. V was trimmed by 2 bases and J by 0 bases, leaving 16 bases between them. The CDR3 DNA is TGTGCCAGCAGCTTATCAACCGCTCAGACTTTGAACACTGAAGCTTTCTTT. It specifies CASSLSTAQTLNTEAFF.

The genes are TRBV19 and TRBJ2-1; 8 nucleotides align to TRBD2. J lost 9 bases, V lost 8 bases, and 12 bases had no gene match. The CDR3 loop spans 14 amino acids. CDR1 is LNHDA, CDR2 SQIVND, per germline (reference sequence). CDR3 nucleotides: TGTGCCAGTGTAGTCACTAGCGGTGGGAGTGAGCAGTTCTTC. As protein: CASVVTSGGSEQFF.

The genes are TRBV5-1 and TRBJ2-3, with TRBD2 matching over 9 bases. The CDR3 loop spans 18 amino acids. Per germline, CDR1 SGHRS and CDR2 YFSETQ. The V and J ends lost 0 bases and 2 bases, in that order; junction bases with no gene match: 10. Here the CDR3 DNA reads TGCGCCAGCAGCTTGGAGGGGCGGAGCGGGAGGTCCACAGATACGCAGTATTTT. It translates to CASSLEGRSGRSTDTQYF.

This chain joins TRBV25-1 and TRBJ1-1; 9 positions agree with TRBD1. Germline trimming cut 3 bases from V and 4 bases from J; bases unmatched to any gene: 6. Germline V lookup: CDR1 MGHDK, CDR2 SYGVNS. The CDR3 is 15 amino acids. The CDR3 coding sequence is TGTGCCAGCAGTGACACCGGGACAGGGCTCACTGAAGCTTTCTTT. Encoded protein: CASSDTGTGLTEAFF. The complete variable domain, with remaining parts taken from reference TRBV25-1 and TRBJ1-1, reads EADIYQTPRYLVIGTGKKITLECSQTMGHDKMYWYQQDPGMELHLIHYSYGVNSTEKGDLSSESTVSRIRTEHFPLTLESARPSHTSQYLCASSDTGTGLTEAFFGQGTRLTVV.

The rearrangement uses TRBV6-5 and TRBJ1-1; weak D call: TRBD1 (5 bases). The V end was cut by 1 base, the J end by 0 bases, with 9 bases between. The germline CDR1 and CDR2 sequences are MNHEY and SVGAGI. The CDR3 is 15 amino acids. The CDR3 region is CASSYYDSLNTEAFF. CDR3 bases: TGTGCCAGCAGTTACTATGACAGCTTGAACACTGAAGCTTTCTTT.

The rearrangement uses TRBV9 and TRBJ2-7; TRBD1 agrees at 8 bases. This CDR3 has 13 amino acids. Per the germline V gene, CDR1 is SGDLS and CDR2 is YYNGEE. The V gene end was trimmed by 3 bases and the J gene end by 7 bases; junction bases not matched to a gene: 6. The CDR3 DNA is TGTGCCAGCAGCGCCCTCACAGGGGGAGAGCAGTACTTC. Encoded protein: CASSALTGGEQYF. The full variable domain, with the rest looked up from reference TRBV9 and TRBJ2-7, is DSGVTQTPKHLITATGQRVTLRCSPRSGDLSVYWYQQSLDQGLQFLIQYYNGEERAKGNILERFSAQQFPDLHSELNLSSLELGDSALYFCASSALTGGEQYFGPGTRLTVT.

The chain uses TRBV30 and TRBJ1-1, with 10 positions matching TRBD1. This CDR3 has 16 amino acids. V was clipped by 3 bases and J by 4 bases; unmatched bases: 11. Germline V CDR1 and CDR2: GTSNPN, SVGIG (reference sequence). CDR3 residues: CAWSRTGGRKGTEAFF. The DNA of the CDR3 is TGTGCCTGGAGCAGGACAGGGGGAAGGAAGGGCACTGAAGCTTTCTTT.

V usage is TRBV10-3 and J usage is TRBJ2-7; 7 bases fit TRBD1. Looked up from germline, CDR1 is ENHRY and CDR2 is SYGVKD. J gave up 4 bases and V 2 bases, and 5 bases lay outside the gene matches. CDR3 size: 14 residues. The CDR3 nucleotides read TGTGCCATCAGTGAGCCCGGGACAGAGTACGAGCAGTACTTC. The encoded protein is CAISEPGTEYEQYF.

V and J are TRBV19 and TRBJ2-7; a weak D match, TRBD1 (7 bases). Germline V lookup: CDR1 LNHDA, CDR2 SQIVND (reference sequence). CDR3 length: 16 amino acids. The germline V and J ends were trimmed by 7 bases and 2 bases, with 21 bases remaining between them. The CDR3 DNA follows: TGTGCCAGTACCATAGGGGGGCAGGGGGACACCTACGAGCAGTACTTC. Its protein product is CASTIGGQGDTYEQYF.

The genes are TRBV4-1 and TRBJ1-4, with D perhaps matching TRBD1 (6 bases). Trimming cost V 1 base and J 3 bases, with 18 bases left between them. Germline CDR1 and CDR2: MGHRA and YSYEKL. The CDR3 runs 18 residues. The DNA for the CDR3 is TGCGCCAGCAGCCAAGCGAAAATTACAGGGTCGGCTAATGAAAAACTGTTTTTT. Its protein product is CASSQAKITGSANEKLFF.

The chain joins TRBV4-1 to TRBJ2-7; TRBD2 agrees at 15 bases. The CDR3 length is 17 residues. Germline loops: CDR1 MGHRA, CDR2 YSYEKL. The V segment lost 2 bases and the J segment 7 bases; nucleotides outside the gene matches: 9. The CDR3 sequence: CASSQSPGTSGRCEQYF. The CDR3 nucleotides are TGCGCCAGCAGCCAAAGCCCTGGGACTAGCGGGAGGTGTGAGCAGTACTTC.

This chain connects TRBV11-1 to TRBJ2-1; TRBD1 aligns across 9 bases. This CDR3 comprises 15 residues. Per germline, CDR1 SGHAT and CDR2 FQDESV (reference sequence). With 3 bases clipped from V and 9 bases from J, the junction kept 9 bases outside the gene matches. The CDR3 DNA sequence: TGTGCCAGCAGCTTTGGGACAGGGATCCCGAGTGAGCAGTTCTTC. Translating gives CASSFGTGIPSEQFF.

This rearrangement joins TRBV9 to TRBJ1-2; 9 bases map to TRBD1. Germline CDR1 SGDLS, CDR2 YYNGEE. This CDR3 has 19 residues. J gave up 6 bases and V 5 bases, and 23 bases lay outside the gene matches. CDR3 amino acids: CASSGRGGTGPFRGDGYTF. CDR3 bases: TGTGCCAGCAGTGGTAGAGGAGGGACAGGGCCGTTTAGGGGTGATGGCTACACCTTC.